A selection of T cell receptor beta chains follows, all from one sample in a study of T cells after yellow fever vaccination. TCRdb analysed the 5' RACE reads with MiXCR anew, one entry per CDR3 protein. The sample has some 600,000 distinct CDR3 sequences; over 9% are singletons. The source was PBMCs, collected on the day of the yellow fever booster vaccination. The receptors originated from a man younger than 40 who received the YFV17D yellow fever vaccine. Each CDR3 is given with its conserved first and last residue. The size of a clone is reported for some rows only, either as once, few or many, or as a class for expanded clones.

J	V	size	CDR3
TRBJ2-7	TRBV5-1	many	CASSLSGGAYEQYF
TRBJ2-3	TRBV7-2	many	CASSSTLAGGRTDTQYF
TRBJ2-1	TRBV29-1	few	CRAGGTTYNEQFF
TRBJ2-1	TRBV28	.	CASSPMGLAGSYNEQFF
TRBJ2-3	TRBV20-1	few	CSARSWGKDTQYF
TRBJ1-6	TRBV2	few	CASRPPGQGNSPLHF
TRBJ2-7	TRBV28	few	CASGGTGLAGGYSYEQYF
TRBJ2-1	TRBV20-1	few	CSASSTSGPYNEQFF
TRBJ1-3	TRBV20-1	few	CSARQAGNTIYF
TRBJ2-7	TRBV5-1	many	CASSLEGQSSYEQYF
TRBJ2-3	TRBV7-6	.	CASSVTFATSTDTQYF
TRBJ2-6	TRBV7-2	few	CASTHGQFTGANVLTF
TRBJ2-7	TRBV20-1	few	CSARERQGKIGEQYF
TRBJ2-5	TRBV12-3/TRBV12-4	few	CASSRTGTSGRGGQTQYF
TRBJ2-7	TRBV21-1	once	CASRKNKRSRTSEQYF
TRBJ2-1	TRBV29-1	few	CSVEEGTSGHNEQFF
TRBJ2-3	TRBV3-1	few	CASSQVGGSNTDTQYF
TRBJ2-1	TRBV21-1	many	CASSLTSSAVNEQFF
TRBJ2-3	TRBV7-8	few	CASSSSYSSTDTQYF
TRBJ2-1	TRBV20-1	.	CSCPRGGLSYNEQFF
TRBJ2-3	TRBV30	.	CAWSVRVSGRGGGRGATDTQYF
TRBJ2-2	TRBV30	.	CAWSKTGTGELFF
TRBJ2-3	TRBV7-9	once	CASSLKGRNTDTQYF
TRBJ2-1	TRBV11-2	many	CASGVRGPYSGSENNEQFF
TRBJ2-7	TRBV5-1	few	CASSLGTSLPYEQYF
TRBJ2-5	TRBV4-1	.	CASSQTPSGQETQYF
TRBJ2-5	TRBV29-1	many	CSAIRPQGGQYF